This T cell receptor (beta chain) appears in the sequencing data of a study of shared clonotypes between healthy human individuals. The germline V gene encodes CDR1 GTSNPN and CDR2 SVGIG (reference sequence). CDR3 length: 15 amino acids. J lost 4 bases, V lost 0 bases, and 6 bases had no gene match. Naive CD8 cells comprised CD45RO-negative, CCR7-positively selected cells, excluding terminally differentiated effector memory CD45RA+ cells. The data were produced by immunoSEQ multiplex PCR, yet TCRdb's version contains in-frame clones alone and is incomplete. Of millions of clones in the sample, 85% to 95% were seen once.

The chain recombines TRBV30 with TRBJ2-3; 8 nucleotides agree with TRBD2. The sequenced sample consisted of naive CD8+ T cells sorted from blood. This TCR was recovered from a man in his late teens or twenties in good health. The CDR3 sequence is CAWSVTGGRADTQYF. The CDR3 nucleotides are TGTGCCTGGAGTGTAACGGGAGGGAGGGCAGATACGCAGTATTTT. Using reference TRBV30 and TRBJ2-3 for the parts outside the CDR3, the full variable domain is SQTIHQWPATLVQPVGSPLSLECTVEGTSNPNLYWYRQAAGRGLQLLFYSVGIGQISSEVPQNLSASRPQDRQFILSSKKLLLSDSGFYLCAWSVTGGRADTQYFGPGTRLTVL.